What follows are 4 T cell receptor beta chains derived from one specimen sequenced in a study of OX40 agonist ivuxolimab in advanced cancers. Libraries were made using the immunoSEQ multiplex PCR assay. In TCRdb, the immuneACCESS table is reduced to in-frame sequences with V and J assigned. These tables do not hold every clone; where another copy was compared, an unresolved V gene accounts for under half, and the others remain unexplained. The sample table contains 35,000 or so clones; only one count was recorded for approximately 80% of them. The ten largest clones take up about a sixth of the sample. The sequencing used CD4+ or CD8+ T cells sorted from blood, collected in a trial of the OX40 agonist ivuxolimab. The receptors shown here come from an adult with an advanced solid tumor such as melanoma, head and neck, liver or kidney cancer.

The chain joins TRBV7-9 to TRBJ1-4, with 8 bases identical to TRBD1. V lost 5 bases to trimming and J lost 8 bases; unmatched junction nucleotides: 7. The germline V gene encodes CDR1 SEHNR and CDR2 FQNEAQ (reference sequence). CDR3 length equals 14 residues. The DNA for the CDR3 is TGTGCCAGCAGCGGGCCGACAGGGGACGAAAAACTGTTTTTT. Translating it yields CASSGPTGDEKLFF.

The CDR3 bases are TGTGCCAGCAGCCCGCGACTAACAGACCACAATGAGCAGTTCTTC. It is translated as CASSPRLTDHNEQFF. The genes are TRBV9 and TRBJ2-1; D possibly corresponds to TRBD2 (5 bases). Per germline, CDR1 SGDLS and CDR2 YYNGEE. Between the trimmed V and J ends, which lost 4 bases and 5 bases, there was a span of 16 bases. The length of the CDR3 is 15 residues.

The chain is built from TRBV5-5 and TRBJ2-2; D gene unclear. CDR1 is SGHKS and CDR2 is YYEKEE in the germline V gene (reference sequence). Trimming left V 2 bases short and J 8 bases short, with 10 bases between. This CDR3 is built from 13 residues. The CDR3 loop reads CASSFPGSGELFF. As DNA, the CDR3 is TGTGCCAGCAGCTTCCCTGGATCGGGGGAGCTGTTTTTT. Full variable domain (rest looked up from reference TRBV5-5 and TRBJ2-2): DAGVTQSPTHLIKTRGQQVTLRCSPISGHKSVSWYQQVLGQGPQFIFQYYEKEERGRGNFPDRFSARQFPNYSSELNVNALLLGDSALYLCASSFPGSGELFFGEGSRLTVL.

The chain employs TRBV19 and TRBJ1-5; D might be TRBD1 (6 bases). Per the germline V gene, CDR1 is LNHDA and CDR2 is SQIVND (reference sequence). Trimming left V 5 bases short and J 0 bases short, with 14 bases between. The CDR3 has 16 residues. The CDR3 region is CASSGQTGYSNQPQHF. In nucleotides, the CDR3 is TGTGCCAGTAGTGGCCAGACAGGATATAGCAATCAGCCCCAGCATTTT.